This T cell receptor beta chain originates from a study of blood T cell repertoires in COVID-19. For the study at large: Italy, Spain and the United States were the sources of the convalescent and acute COVID-19 samples.

V lost 7 bases and J 2 bases, leaving 10 bases between the germline ends. CDR3 size: 13 residues. In the source study's methods: The assay estimated nucleated cells by amplifying reference gene primers. The method was immunoSEQ multiplex PCR; TCRdb's version includes in-frame clones alone and lacks a portion of them. Clone size and the V and J calls come from that table; the DNA yielded D and trimming. Of roughly 150,000 clones listed, about 88% were seen once; the top ten hold roughly a sixth. Material for sequencing was peripheral blood. This clonotype was obtained from a man aged 55 to 70 with active or convalescent COVID-19. The V and J genes are TRBV12-3 or TRBV12-4 and TRBJ2-3; no firm D call. Written as DNA, the CDR3 is TGTGCCAGCAAGTTGTCGGTCACAGATACGCAGTATTTT. It yields the protein CASKLSVTDTQYF.